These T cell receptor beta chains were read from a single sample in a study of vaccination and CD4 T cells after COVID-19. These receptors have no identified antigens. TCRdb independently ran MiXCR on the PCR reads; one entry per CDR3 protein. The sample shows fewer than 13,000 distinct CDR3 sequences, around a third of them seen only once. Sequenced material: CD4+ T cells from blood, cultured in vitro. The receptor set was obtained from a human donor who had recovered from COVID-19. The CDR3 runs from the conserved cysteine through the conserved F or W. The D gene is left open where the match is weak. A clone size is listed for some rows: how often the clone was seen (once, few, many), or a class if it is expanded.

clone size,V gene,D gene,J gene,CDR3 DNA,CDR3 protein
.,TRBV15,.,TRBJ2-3,TGTGCCACCAGCACCCACGGTGATACGCAGTATTTT,CATSTHGDTQYF
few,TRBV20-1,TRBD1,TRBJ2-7,TGCAGTGTCCGGGACAGGAGCTCCTACGAGCAGTACTTC,CSVRDRSSYEQYF
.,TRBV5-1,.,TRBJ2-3,TGCGCCAGTAGCCCGACAGGCCCCACAGATACGCAGTATTTT,CASSPTGPTDTQYF
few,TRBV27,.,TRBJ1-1,TGTGCCAGCAGTCGAAGGGGGTGGACTGAAGCTTTCTTT,CASSRRGWTEAFF
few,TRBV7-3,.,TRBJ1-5,TGTGCCAGCAGCTTAGGAGCGGACGGATTGAAGCATTTT,CASSLGADGLKHF
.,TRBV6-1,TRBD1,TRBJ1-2,TGTGCCAGCAGACAACAGGGGGCGGTCTATGGCTACACCTTC,CASRQQGAVYGYTF
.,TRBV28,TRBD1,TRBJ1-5,TGTGCCAGCAGTTTTGGGGGACAGGGGGGTCAGCCCCAGCATTTT,CASSFGGQGGQPQHF
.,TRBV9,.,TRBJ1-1,TGTGCCAGCAGCGTAGGTAGGAGGGTTGGCTCTGAAGCTTTCTTT,CASSVGRRVGSEAFF
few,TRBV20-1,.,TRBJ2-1,TGCAGTGCCCGGAACCCCCACTTGCATGAATCCTACAATGAGCAGTTCTTC,CSARNPHLHESYNEQFF
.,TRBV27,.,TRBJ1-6,TGTGCCAGCAGTCGGACCAATTCACCCCTCCACTTT,CASSRTNSPLHF
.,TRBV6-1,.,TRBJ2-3,TGTGCCAGCAGGGACGGAGATACGCAGTATTTT,CASRDGDTQYF
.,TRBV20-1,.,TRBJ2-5,TGCAGTGCTAGGCCGGGGGACGGGGCCGAAGAGACCCAGTACTTC,CSARPGDGAEETQYF
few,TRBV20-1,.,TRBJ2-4,TGCAGTGCGCGCGACAGCCCAGCCAAAAACATTCAGTACTTC,CSARDSPAKNIQYF
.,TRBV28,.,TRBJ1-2,TGTGCCAGCAGTGTAACCAGGGGTCTGTATGGCTACACCTTC,CASSVTRGLYGYTF
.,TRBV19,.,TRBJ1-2,TGTGCCAGTCATCTGGGGACGGTCGGCTACACCTTC,CASHLGTVGYTF
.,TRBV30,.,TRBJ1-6,TGTGCCTGGAGTGTACGAGCCACTAATTCACCCCTCCACTTT,CAWSVRATNSPLHF
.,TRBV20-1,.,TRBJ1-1,TGCAGCGCGGACGGGACGGCGAACACTGAAGCTTTCTTT,CSADGTANTEAFF
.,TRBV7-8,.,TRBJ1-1,TGTGCCAGCAGCTTATTTGGAACCCGCACTGAAGCTTTCTTT,CASSLFGTRTEAFF
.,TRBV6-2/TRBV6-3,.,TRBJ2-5,TGTGCCAGCAGTACCCGGGACTGGGAAGAGACCCAGTACTTC,CASSTRDWEETQYF
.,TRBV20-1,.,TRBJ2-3,TGCAGTGCTAGATGGACTACAGCGGGCCCAGATACGCAGTATTTT,CSARWTTAGPDTQYF
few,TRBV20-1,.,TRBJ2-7,TGCAGTGCTGGGGGGACTGCCTACGAGCAGTACTTC,CSAGGTAYEQYF
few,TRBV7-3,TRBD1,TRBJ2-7,TGTGCCAGCAGCAAAGACAGGGTGGGCGAGCAGTACTTC,CASSKDRVGEQYF
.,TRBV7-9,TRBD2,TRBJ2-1,TGTGCCAGCAGCTGGATACAGCGGGAGACCTACAATGAGCAGTTCTTC,CASSWIQRETYNEQFF
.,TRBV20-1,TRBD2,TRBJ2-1,TGCAGTGCGAGTAGCGGGAACCCCTCCTACAATGAGCAGTTCTTC,CSASSGNPSYNEQFF
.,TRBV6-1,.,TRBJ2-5,TGTGCCAGCGGTGTTGGAGGGAGAGAGACCCAGTGCTTC,CASGVGGRETQCF
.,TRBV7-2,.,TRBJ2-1,TGTGCCAGCAGCTACGGACGGGTTAGTGGCGAGCAGTTCTTC,CASSYGRVSGEQFF
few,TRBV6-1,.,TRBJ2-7,TGTGCCAGCAGCCGGACAGTAAACCCCTACGAGCAGTACTTC,CASSRTVNPYEQYF
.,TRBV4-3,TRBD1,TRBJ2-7,TGCGCCAGCAGCCACAACCTTGCCGGGACAGGGGGCTCCTACGAGCAGTACTTC,CASSHNLAGTGGSYEQYF
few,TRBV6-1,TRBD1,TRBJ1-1,TGTGCCAGCAGACCAACAGGGGGCACGACTGAAGCTTTCTTT,CASRPTGGTTEAFF
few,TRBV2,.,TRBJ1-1,TGTGCCAGCAGTGAGGCGCGAGCCACTGAAGCTTTCTTT,CASSEARATEAFF
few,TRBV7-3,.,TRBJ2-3,TGTGCCAGCAGAATAATGGCTACCTCAGATACGCAGTATTTT,CASRIMATSDTQYF
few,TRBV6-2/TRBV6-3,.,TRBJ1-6,TGTGCCAGCAAAATGGGGGGCTCACCCCTCCACTTT,CASKMGGSPLHF
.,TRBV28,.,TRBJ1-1,TGTGCCAGCAGTTTATCCCAGTCAGGGTCCACTGAAGCTTTCTTT,CASSLSQSGSTEAFF
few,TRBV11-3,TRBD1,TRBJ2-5,TGTGCCAGCAGTTTCACAGGGGTAGAGACCCAGTACTTC,CASSFTGVETQYF
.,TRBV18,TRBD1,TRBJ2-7,TGTGCCAGCTCACGAACGGGACAGGGCTACGAGCAGTACTTC,CASSRTGQGYEQYF
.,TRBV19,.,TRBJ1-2,TGTGCCAGTAGTATTCCCGGGACGGCTGGCTATGGCTACACCTTC,CASSIPGTAGYGYTF
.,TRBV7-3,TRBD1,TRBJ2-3,TGTGCCGGCAGCTCCCGTGGACAGGGCAGGCAAGATACGCAGTATTTT,CAGSSRGQGRQDTQYF
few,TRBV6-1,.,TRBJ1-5,TGTGCCAGCAGTGCAGAGCGGGGTCCAAATCAGCCCCAGCATTTT,CASSAERGPNQPQHF
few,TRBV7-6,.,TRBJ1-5,TGTGCCAGCAGCTCAGGACGGACTGCAGGTCAGCCCCAGCATTTT,CASSSGRTAGQPQHF
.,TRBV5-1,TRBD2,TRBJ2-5,TGCGCCAGCAGCTTGTCCGGACTAGCGGGAGTTGGTGAGACCCAGTACTTC,CASSLSGLAGVGETQYF
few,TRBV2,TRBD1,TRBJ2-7,TGTGCCAGCAGTCGGACAGGGGGCTACTCCTACGAGCAGTACTTC,CASSRTGGYSYEQYF
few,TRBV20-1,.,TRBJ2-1,TGCAGTGCTAGCCCCCGAACGGGGGTTCTCAATGAGCAGTTCTTC,CSASPRTGVLNEQFF
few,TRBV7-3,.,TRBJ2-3,TGTGCCAGCAGCTTAAATGTCGACGATACGCAGTATTTT,CASSLNVDDTQYF
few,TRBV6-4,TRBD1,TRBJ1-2,TGTGCCAGCAGTGAGGGGTACAGGGGTATCTATGGCTACACCTTC,CASSEGYRGIYGYTF
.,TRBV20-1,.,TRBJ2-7,TGCAGTGCAACCAGGGATGGCGGGATCCTCCACGAGCAGTACTTC,CSATRDGGILHEQYF
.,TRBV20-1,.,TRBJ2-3,TGCAGTGCTAGAGCCCCGCGGGGGCCATACACAGATACGCAGTATTTT,CSARAPRGPYTDTQYF
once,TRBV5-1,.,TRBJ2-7,TGCGCCAGCAGCTTGCCCCGGGACGGACCCTACGAGCAGTACTTC,CASSLPRDGPYEQYF
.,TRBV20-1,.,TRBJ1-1,TGCAGTGCTAGCCGAGGACAGCACATGAACACTGAAGCTTTCTTT,CSASRGQHMNTEAFF
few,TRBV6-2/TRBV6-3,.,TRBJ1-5,TGTGCCACCGCGGAGGGAAGCAATCAGCCCCAGCATTTT,CATAEGSNQPQHF
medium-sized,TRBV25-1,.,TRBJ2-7,TGTGCCAGCAGCCTTGGGCAGGGCCTCGAGCAGTACTTC,CASSLGQGLEQYF
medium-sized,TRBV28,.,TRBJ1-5,TGTGCCAGCAGTCCACGCGCCTACGCGGGCAATCAGCCCCAGCATTTT,CASSPRAYAGNQPQHF
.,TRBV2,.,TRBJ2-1,TGTGCCAGCACCCCCCAGGTTTTTTCCTACAATGAGCAGTTCTTC,CASTPQVFSYNEQFF